This is a list of T cell receptor beta chains from one sample in a study of human T cells and chemical hapten exposure. TCRdb analysed the RACE reads with MiXCR anew, one entry per CDR3 protein. Among 40,000 to 50,000 distinct CDR3 sequences listed, around 11% were seen once. This specimen was whole blood, taken in connection with sensitization to the hapten diphenylcyclopropenone (DPC). These receptors all stem from a woman in her twenties or thirties with alopecia areata. Some clones in this sample may be carry-over from other donors' samples. Each CDR3 is given with its conserved first and last residue. The D gene is left open where the match is weak. Clone size is stated in some rows and not others, as once, few, many or a class when expanded.

j_call d_call v_call clone_size cdr3_aa cdr3_nt
TRBJ2-7 - TRBV6-5 - CASRGAGADYEQYF TGTGCCAGCAGGGGGGCGGGGGCCGATTACGAGCAGTACTTC
TRBJ2-1 - TRBV29-1 many CSALSPEIF TGCAGCGCGTTAAGCCCCGAGATCTTC
TRBJ2-1 - TRBV12-2 few CASRKVIHHNEQFF TGTGCAAGTCGTAAGGTAATTCACCACAATGAGCAGTTCTTC
TRBJ2-2 - TRBV12-3/TRBV12-4 many CASSLRLTGELFF TGTGCCAGCAGTTTACGTCTCACCGGGGAGCTGTTTTTT
TRBJ1-5 - TRBV29-1 - CSVIISGNQPQHF TGCAGCGTTATCATCAGTGGCAATCAGCCCCAGCATTTT
TRBJ1-5 - TRBV7-9 - CASSFHGNQPQHF TGTGCCAGCAGCTTTCACGGGAATCAGCCCCAGCATTTT
TRBJ2-3 TRBD2 TRBV6-2/TRBV6-3 - CASSTTGLAFADTQYF TGTGCCAGCAGTACGACGGGACTAGCGTTCGCAGATACGCAGTATTTT
TRBJ2-1 - TRBV7-2 medium-sized CASSPGSGSYNEQFF TGTGCCAGCAGCCCCGGGAGTGGCTCCTACAATGAGCAGTTCTTC
TRBJ1-1 - TRBV14 medium-sized CASSHMGAVNTEAFF TGTGCCAGCAGCCATATGGGGGCAGTGAACACTGAAGCTTTCTTT
TRBJ2-2 TRBD1 TRBV7-8 few CASSPGGQGIWTGELFF TGTGCCAGCAGCCCCGGGGGACAGGGGATATGGACCGGGGAGCTGTTTTTT
TRBJ2-5 TRBD2 TRBV20-1 few CSVINPRREGRETQYF TGCAGTGTAATAAATCCCAGGCGGGAGGGCCGTGAGACCCAGTACTTC
TRBJ1-5 TRBD1 TRBV19 - CASGPTGEGFNQPQHF TGTGCCAGTGGGCCAACAGGGGAGGGTTTCAATCAGCCCCAGCATTTT
TRBJ2-6 - TRBV28 many CASSLFSSGANVLTF TGTGCCAGCAGTTTATTTTCCTCTGGGGCCAACGTCCTGACTTTC
TRBJ2-1 TRBD2 TRBV20-1 many CSATTSTGTRSFYNEQFF TGCAGTGCCACTACATCGACCGGGACTAGATCGTTCTACAATGAGCAGTTCTTC
TRBJ2-1 TRBD2 TRBV27 - CASSPPPRGRGDEQFF TGTGCCAGCAGTCCCCCCCCTCGTGGGAGGGGCGATGAGCAGTTCTTC
TRBJ1-1 - TRBV11-2 many CASSRGEAGTEAFF TGTGCCAGCAGCAGAGGGGAAGCTGGCACTGAAGCTTTCTTT
TRBJ2-2 TRBD2 TRBV7-3 - CASSLSGSTTGELFF TGTGCCAGCAGCTTAAGCGGGAGTACCACCGGGGAGCTGTTTTTT
TRBJ2-3 - TRBV12-3/TRBV12-4 few CASSLDISRDTQYF TGTGCCAGCAGTTTAGATATCAGTCGGGATACGCAGTATTTT
TRBJ1-2 - TRBV28 few CASTGDWYGYTF TGTGCCAGCACAGGGGACTGGTATGGCTACACCTTC
TRBJ2-6 - TRBV28 many CASSSGDSRDLAGANVLTF TGTGCCAGCAGTTCGGGGGACAGTCGGGATTTGGCTGGGGCCAACGTCCTGACTTTC
TRBJ2-7 TRBD1 TRBV7-2 - CASSFRGTGINPYEQYF TGTGCCAGCAGCTTTAGGGGGACAGGGATAAACCCCTACGAGCAGTACTTC
TRBJ2-3 TRBD2 TRBV6-4 many CASSEAGTSEIDTQYF TGTGCCAGCAGTGAGGCCGGGACTAGCGAAATTGATACGCAGTATTTT
TRBJ2-5 TRBD1 TRBV18 - CASSQSRTGIETQYF TGTGCCAGCTCACAATCCCGGACAGGGATTGAGACCCAGTACTTC
TRBJ1-2 - TRBV3-1 - CASSQDLRTVYGYTF TGTGCCAGCAGCCAAGATTTGAGGACGGTCTATGGCTACACCTTC
TRBJ2-1 - TRBV7-2 medium-sized CASSKGSGSYNEQFF TGTGCCAGCAGCAAAGGGTCAGGGTCCTACAATGAGCAGTTCTTC
TRBJ2-5 - TRBV20-1 many CSSIGNQETQYF TGCAGCAGTATAGGTAACCAAGAGACCCAGTACTTC
TRBJ2-7 - TRBV5-1 few CASSSHSAQASYEQYF TGCGCCAGCAGCTCCCATTCCGCGCAGGCCTCCTACGAGCAGTACTTC
TRBJ2-3 TRBD2 TRBV7-2 - CASSLAASGGTDTQYF TGTGCCAGCAGCTTAGCCGCTAGCGGGGGCACAGATACGCAGTATTTT
TRBJ2-3 TRBD2 TRBV6-4 - CASKPGGDTDTQYF TGTGCCAGCAAACCGGGAGGCGACACAGATACGCAGTATTTT
TRBJ2-3 TRBD2 TRBV7-6 - CASSPRTSGRDADTQYF TGTGCCAGCAGCCCGCGGACTAGCGGGAGGGACGCAGATACGCAGTATTTT
TRBJ2-1 TRBD1 TRBV6-2/TRBV6-3 few CASSYSIRDRGKYEQFF TGTGCCAGCAGTTACTCGATTAGGGACAGGGGGAAGTATGAGCAGTTCTTC
TRBJ1-1 - TRBV20-1 few CSARGDGKLLNTEAFF TGCAGTGCTAGGGGGGACGGCAAGCTGTTGAACACTGAAGCTTTCTTT
TRBJ1-5 - TRBV28 - CASNPRGDGNQPQHF TGTGCCAGCAACCCAAGGGGAGACGGCAATCAGCCCCAGCATTTT
TRBJ2-3 - TRBV20-1 few CSALQSTDTQYF TGCAGTGCCCTACAAAGCACAGATACGCAGTATTTT
TRBJ1-1 - TRBV28 - CASSHDGNTEAFF TGTGCCAGCAGCCATGACGGGAACACTGAAGCTTTCTTT
TRBJ2-1 - TRBV28 many CASSPPLAASYNEQFF TGTGCCAGCAGTCCGCCTCTAGCAGCAAGCTACAATGAGCAGTTCTTC
TRBJ1-1 - TRBV6-2/TRBV6-3 many CASRRRRNTEAFF TGTGCCAGCAGGCGACGGCGGAACACTGAAGCTTTCTTT
TRBJ2-4 - TRBV4-3 - CASSQDPGLGKNIQYF TGCGCCAGCAGCCAAGATCCCGGGCTCGGCAAAAACATTCAGTACTTC
TRBJ2-3 - TRBV29-1 - CSAQNERPYF TGCAGCGCCCAAAACGAGCGGCCGTATTTT
TRBJ1-1 - TRBV29-1 few CSVDRAFF TGCAGCGTTGATCGAGCTTTCTTT
TRBJ2-1 TRBD2 TRBV29-1 - CSVLSGSYNEQFF TGCAGCGTTCTTAGCGGGAGCTACAATGAGCAGTTCTTC
TRBJ2-7 - TRBV9 many CASSPRGQTEQYF TGTGCCAGCAGCCCCCGGGGCCAGACCGAGCAGTACTTC
TRBJ1-1 TRBD1 TRBV18 few CASSPSFRGHTEAFF TGTGCCAGCTCACCATCTTTCAGGGGGCACACTGAAGCTTTCTTT
TRBJ2-5 - TRBV3-1 many CASSHVGEETQYF TGTGCCAGCAGCCACGTGGGGGAAGAGACCCAGTACTTC
TRBJ2-3 TRBD1 TRBV20-1 - CSARPGQVLDTQYF TGCAGTGCTAGACCGGGACAGGTTTTGGATACGCAGTATTTT
TRBJ2-7 - TRBV5-1 - CASSSGGWQYF TGCGCCAGCAGCTCCGGAGGCTGGCAGTACTTC
TRBJ2-1 - TRBV11-2 - CASSLVLSSYNEQFF TGTGCCAGCAGCTTAGTCTTGAGCTCCTACAATGAGCAGTTCTTC
TRBJ2-5 - TRBV11-3 few CASSPGQGGKETQYF TGTGCCAGCAGCCCCGGACAGGGAGGGAAAGAGACCCAGTACTTC
TRBJ2-5 TRBD1 TRBV7-3 many CASSPKPGQGAVTQYF TGTGCCAGCAGCCCTAAGCCGGGACAGGGGGCCGTGACCCAGTACTTC
TRBJ2-1 TRBD2 TRBV18 many CASSPRLARGRDDEQFF TGTGCCAGCTCACCCAGACTAGCGAGAGGGCGCGATGATGAGCAGTTCTTC
TRBJ1-2 - TRBV12-3/TRBV12-4 few CASRLLGGEYGYTF TGTGCCAGCAGACTCCTTGGGGGGGAATATGGCTACACCTTC
TRBJ2-4 TRBD2 TRBV2 many CASSASGLAKNIQYF TGTGCCAGCAGTGCTAGCGGACTAGCCAAAAACATTCAGTACTTC
TRBJ2-7 TRBD2 TRBV7-9 - CASSFETSPNEQYF TGTGCCAGCAGCTTCGAGACTAGCCCCAACGAGCAGTACTTC
TRBJ2-5 - TRBV19 many CASSPDGYWETQYF TGTGCCAGTAGCCCCGACGGTTACTGGGAGACCCAGTACTTC
TRBJ2-7 TRBD2 TRBV5-1 few CASSPGGYTLDEQYF TGCGCCAGCAGCCCCGGGGGGTATACTCTGGACGAGCAGTACTTC
TRBJ2-1 TRBD2 TRBV19 few CASSRPSGNSNEQFF TGTGCCAGTAGTCGGCCTAGCGGGAATAGTAATGAGCAGTTCTTC
TRBJ1-1 - TRBV12-5 many CASGLSPNTEAFF TGTGCTAGTGGTTTGAGTCCGAACACTGAAGCTTTCTTT
TRBJ1-4 TRBD1 TRBV10-3 - CATGDRVGEEKLFF TGTGCCACCGGCGACAGGGTTGGAGAGGAAAAACTGTTTTTT
TRBJ2-7 TRBD2 TRBV20-1 many CSAYKREGHYEQYF TGCAGTGCCTATAAGCGGGAGGGTCACTACGAGCAGTACTTC